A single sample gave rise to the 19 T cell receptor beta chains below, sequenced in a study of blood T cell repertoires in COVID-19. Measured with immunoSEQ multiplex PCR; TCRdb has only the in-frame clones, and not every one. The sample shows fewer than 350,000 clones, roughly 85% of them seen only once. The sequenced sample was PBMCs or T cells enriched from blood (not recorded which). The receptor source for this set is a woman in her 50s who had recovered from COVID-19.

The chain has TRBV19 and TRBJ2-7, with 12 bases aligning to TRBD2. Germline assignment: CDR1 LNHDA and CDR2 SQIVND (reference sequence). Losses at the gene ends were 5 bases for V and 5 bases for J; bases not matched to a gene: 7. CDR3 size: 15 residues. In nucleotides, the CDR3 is TGTGCCAGTAGTTCGACTAGCGGGAGTATCCACGAGCAGTACTTC. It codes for CASSSTSGSIHEQYF.

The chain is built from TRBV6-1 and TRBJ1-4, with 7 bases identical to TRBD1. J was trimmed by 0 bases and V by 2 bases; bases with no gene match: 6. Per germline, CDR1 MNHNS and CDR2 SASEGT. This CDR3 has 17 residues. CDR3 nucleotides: TGTGCCAGCAGTGAAAGGGCAGGGGGGACAACTAATGAAAAACTGTTTTTT. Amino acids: CASSERAGGTTNEKLFF.

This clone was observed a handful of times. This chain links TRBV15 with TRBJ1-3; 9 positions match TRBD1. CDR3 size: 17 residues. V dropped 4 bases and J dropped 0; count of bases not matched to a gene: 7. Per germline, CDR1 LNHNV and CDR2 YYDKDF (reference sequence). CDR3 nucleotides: TGTGCCACCAGCACGACCGGGACAGGGCTCTCTGGAAACACCATATATTTT. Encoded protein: CATSTTGTGLSGNTIYF.

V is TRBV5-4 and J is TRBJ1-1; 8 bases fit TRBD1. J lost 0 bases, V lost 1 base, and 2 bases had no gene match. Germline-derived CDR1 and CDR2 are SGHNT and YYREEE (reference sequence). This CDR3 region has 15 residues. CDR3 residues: CASSLPGGMNTEAFF. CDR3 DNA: TGTGCCAGCAGCTTGCCAGGGGGCATGAACACTGAAGCTTTCTTT.

The DNA of the CDR3 is TGTGCCAGCCGGGACATATCAAACACTGAAGCTTTCTTT. Its translation: CASRDISNTEAFF. The chain links TRBV19 to TRBJ1-1, with D maybe TRBD1 (6 bases). The germline V gene has CDR1 LNHDA and CDR2 SQIVND (reference sequence). The CDR3 length is 13 residues. Trimming removed 9 bases from V and 2 bases from J, with 13 bases in between.

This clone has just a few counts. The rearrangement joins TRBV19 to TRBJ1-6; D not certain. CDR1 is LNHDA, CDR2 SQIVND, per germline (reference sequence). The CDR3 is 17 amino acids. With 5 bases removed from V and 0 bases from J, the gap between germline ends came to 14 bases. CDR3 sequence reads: CASSGSGVSSYNSPLHF. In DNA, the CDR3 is TGTGCCAGTAGTGGCTCGGGAGTAAGCTCCTATAATTCACCCCTCCACTTT.

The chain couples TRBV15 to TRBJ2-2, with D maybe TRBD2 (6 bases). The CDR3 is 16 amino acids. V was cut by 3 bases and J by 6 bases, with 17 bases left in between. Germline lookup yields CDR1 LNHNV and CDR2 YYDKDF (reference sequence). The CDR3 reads CATSRKAGSAPGELFF. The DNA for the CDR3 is TGTGCCACCAGCAGGAAAGCGGGTTCGGCTCCCGGGGAGCTGTTTTTT.

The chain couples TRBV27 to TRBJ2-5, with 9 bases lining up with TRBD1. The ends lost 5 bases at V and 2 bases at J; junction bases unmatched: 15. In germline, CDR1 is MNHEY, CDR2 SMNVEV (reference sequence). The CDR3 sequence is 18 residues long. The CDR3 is CASSAYLTLGQGQETQYF. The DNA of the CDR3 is TGTGCCAGCAGTGCATACCTAACCCTGGGACAGGGTCAAGAGACCCAGTACTTC.

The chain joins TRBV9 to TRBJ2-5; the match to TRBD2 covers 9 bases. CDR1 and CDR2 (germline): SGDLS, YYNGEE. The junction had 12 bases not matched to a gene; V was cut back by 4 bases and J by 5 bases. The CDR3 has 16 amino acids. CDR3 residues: CASSSPLAGGRETQYF. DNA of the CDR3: TGTGCCAGCAGCTCGCCACTGGCGGGAGGGCGGGAGACCCAGTACTTC. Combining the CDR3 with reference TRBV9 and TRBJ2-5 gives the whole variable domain DSGVTQTPKHLITATGQRVTLRCSPRSGDLSVYWYQQSLDQGLQFLIQYYNGEERAKGNILERFSAQQFPDLHSELNLSSLELGDSALYFCASSSPLAGGRETQYFGPGTRLLVL.

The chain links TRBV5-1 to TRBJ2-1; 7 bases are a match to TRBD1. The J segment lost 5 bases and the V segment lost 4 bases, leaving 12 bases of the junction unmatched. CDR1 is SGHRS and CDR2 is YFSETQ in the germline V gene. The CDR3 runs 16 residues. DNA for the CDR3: TGCGCCAGCAGCCTTCCCAGGGGGATAGAGAACAATGAGCAGTTCTTC. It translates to CASSLPRGIENNEQFF.

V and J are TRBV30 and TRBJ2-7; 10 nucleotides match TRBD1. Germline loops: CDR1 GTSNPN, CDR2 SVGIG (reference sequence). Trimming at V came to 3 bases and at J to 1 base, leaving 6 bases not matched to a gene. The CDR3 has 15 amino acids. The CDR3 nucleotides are TGTGCCTGGAGACCGACAGGGGGCTCGTCCTACGAGCAGTACTTC. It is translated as CAWRPTGGSSYEQYF.

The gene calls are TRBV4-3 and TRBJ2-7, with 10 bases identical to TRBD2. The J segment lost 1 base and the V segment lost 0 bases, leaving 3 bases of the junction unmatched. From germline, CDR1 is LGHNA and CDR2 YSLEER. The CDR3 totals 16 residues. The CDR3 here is CASSQDWTSGSYEQYF. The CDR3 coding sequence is TGCGCCAGCAGCCAAGATTGGACTAGCGGTTCCTACGAGCAGTACTTC.

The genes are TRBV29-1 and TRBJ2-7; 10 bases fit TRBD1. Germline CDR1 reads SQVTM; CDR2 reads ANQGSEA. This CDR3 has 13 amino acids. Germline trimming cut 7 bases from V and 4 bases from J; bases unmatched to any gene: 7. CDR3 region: CSARQGASYEQYF. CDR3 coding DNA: TGCAGCGCTCGACAGGGGGCTAGTTACGAGCAGTACTTC.

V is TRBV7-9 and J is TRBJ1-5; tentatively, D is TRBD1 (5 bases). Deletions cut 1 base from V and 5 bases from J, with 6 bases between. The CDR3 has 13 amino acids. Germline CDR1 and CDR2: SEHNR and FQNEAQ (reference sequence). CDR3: CASSLGGDQPQHF. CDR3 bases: TGTGCCAGCAGCTTAGGGGGGGATCAGCCCCAGCATTTT.

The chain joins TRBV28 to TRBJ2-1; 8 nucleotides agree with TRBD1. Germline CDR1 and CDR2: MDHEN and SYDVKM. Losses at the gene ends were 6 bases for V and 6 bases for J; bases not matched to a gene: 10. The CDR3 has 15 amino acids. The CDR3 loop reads CASRSPGQVGNEQFF. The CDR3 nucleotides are TGTGCCAGCAGGTCTCCGGGACAGGTTGGCAATGAGCAGTTCTTC. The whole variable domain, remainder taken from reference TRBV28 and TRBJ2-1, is DVKVTQSSRYLVKRTGEKVFLECVQDMDHENMFWYRQDPGLGLRLIYFSYDVKMKEKGDIPEGYSVSREKKERFSLILESASTNQTSMYLCASRSPGQVGNEQFFGPGTRLTVL.

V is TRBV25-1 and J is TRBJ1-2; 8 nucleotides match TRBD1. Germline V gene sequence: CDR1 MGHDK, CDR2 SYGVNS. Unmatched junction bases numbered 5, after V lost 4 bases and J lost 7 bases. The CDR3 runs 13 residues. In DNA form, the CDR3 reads TGTGCCAGCAGTGCCCGGACAGGGTTTGGCTACACCTTC. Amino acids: CASSARTGFGYTF.

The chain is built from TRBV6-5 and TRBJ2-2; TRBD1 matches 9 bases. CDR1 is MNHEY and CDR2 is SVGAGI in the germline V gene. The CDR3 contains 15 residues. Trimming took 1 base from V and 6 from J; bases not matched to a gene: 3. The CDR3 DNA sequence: TGTGCCAGCAGTTACTTACAGGGGGCTGCCGGGGAGCTGTTTTTT. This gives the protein CASSYLQGAAGELFF.

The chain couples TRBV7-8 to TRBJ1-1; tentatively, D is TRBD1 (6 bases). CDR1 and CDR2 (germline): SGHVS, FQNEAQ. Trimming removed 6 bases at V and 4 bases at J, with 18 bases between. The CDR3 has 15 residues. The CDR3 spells CASRQLRDISTEAFF. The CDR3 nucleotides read TGTGCCAGCAGGCAGCTCAGGGACATCTCCACTGAAGCTTTCTTT. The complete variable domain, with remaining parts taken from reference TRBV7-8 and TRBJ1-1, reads GAGVSQSPRYKVAKRGQDVALRCDPISGHVSLFWYQQALGQGPEFLTYFQNEAQLDKSGLPSDRFFAERPEGSVSTLKIQRTQQEDSAVYLCASRQLRDISTEAFFGQGTRLTVV.

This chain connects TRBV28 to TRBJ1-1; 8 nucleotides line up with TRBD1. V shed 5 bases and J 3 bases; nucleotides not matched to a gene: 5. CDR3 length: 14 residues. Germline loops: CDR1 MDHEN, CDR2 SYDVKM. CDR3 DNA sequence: TGTGCCAGCAGTCCACAGGGGGGGGACACTGAAGCTTTCTTT. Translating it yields CASSPQGGDTEAFF.